What follows is one T cell receptor (beta chain) and its context. Its target is unknown. The data derive from a study of OX40 agonist ivuxolimab in advanced cancers. Whole-study context: At roughly 80% male, the cohort had a mean age of roughly 60 years, ranging from roughly 20 to 85. One hepatocellular carcinoma and two cutaneous melanoma patients partially responded.

The method was immunoSEQ multiplex PCR; TCRdb's version includes in-frame clones alone and lacks a portion of them. The top ten hold approximately 0.5% of the sample, which has about 98,000 clones, 70% to 90% seen once. CDR1 and CDR2 from the germline V gene are PRHDT and FYEKMQ (reference sequence). CDR3 length equals 13 residues. Study outcomes and limitations: By week 6 at 0.1 to 3.0 mg/kg, blood CD4+ and CD8+ T cells had expanded clonally. Expanded peripheral T-cell antigen specificity went undetermined.

This rearrangement joins TRBV13 to TRBJ2-5; unclear D gene. The DNA matches TRBJ2-7 better at its end, which makes the J call doubtful. This receptor was taken from an adult with an advanced solid tumor such as melanoma, head and neck, liver or kidney cancer. Sequenced here: CD4+ or CD8+ T cells sorted from blood, sampled in a trial of the OX40 agonist ivuxolimab. The CDR3 DNA follows: TGTGCCAGCAGCCTATATAGGGAAGACGAGCAGTACTTC. Its protein is CASSLYREDEQYF.